This TCR beta chain is from a study of T cells in Graves' hyperthyroidism and ophthalmopathy (dated by TCRdb to between 2017 and 2020). Concerning the study at large: Peripheral blood samples were taken at the time of initial diagnosis, prior to any treatment. To identify distinguishing TCR V-J signatures, a discovery cohort of about a hundred patients was used, comprising 43 with Graves' ophthalmopathy and 57 with stable Graves' hyperthyroidism. Whether ophthalmopathy could be predicted prospectively was tested in an independent validation cohort made up of roughly 19 hyperthyroidism patients plus 17 patients who later progressed to ophthalmopathy. The 100 discovery patients were divided at random into training and test sets in a 7:3 ratio. In more than five Graves' hyperthyroidism patients, the study also compared T-cell repertoires from thyroid tissue with T-cell repertoires from blood. Following sampling, methimazole starting at 30 mg daily was given to hyperthyroidism patients, and high-dose intravenous methylprednisolone was given to ophthalmopathy patients. TCR Vbeta CDR3 sequencing of 120 to 150 peripheral blood samples (over 40 ophthalmopathy, 75 to 85 hyperthyroidism and approximately 17 progressor patients) is reported in the paper.

TCR beta CDR3 regions were amplified from RNA transcripts. The TCR CDR3 was subjected to a first round of RT-PCR using the HTBI primer set and the Qiagen OneStep RT-PCR kit. A second multiplex PCR round built the libraries, followed by size selection and purification. Sequencing of the libraries was done on an Illumina HiSeq2000 using paired-end 100 bp reads. As for how the authors treated the data: SOAPnuke was used to process the raw data, throwing out any read that contained adapters or uncalled bases, had a mean Phred below 15, or lacked an exact constant-primer or identifier match. COPE v1.2.5 was used to merge high-quality paired reads, and clonotypes were defined as unique nucleotide sequences. MiTCR v1.1 was used to align the clonotypes against IMGT TRBV, TRBD and TRBJ reference segments. Only V-J combinations with frequency above 0.0001, covering 99% to 99.2% of repertoires, were analysed. The TCS score was defined as the ratio of F50 (clonal expansion) to E x V (chaos), calculated using BLOSUM62-based TCRdist between CDR3 peptides within each V-J. Welch's t-statistics and random forest reduced just over 500 V-J features to 13, which were used in a naive Bayes classifier (R e1071). Using fastp at Q25 and MiXCR, TCRdb reprocessed the public reads and kept productive beta chains. Identical CDR3 proteins give one entry, which carries the most common genes and DNA. Clone size and V and J calls follow TCRdb, not the original study. For this sample there are hundreds of thousands of distinct CDR3 sequences; approximately 25% appear just once. The ten top clones hold around 10% of the sample.

Points the paper makes about the study in general: In validation, the model predicted progression to ophthalmopathy a median of roughly six months before onset, with approximately 68% sensitivity and just under 75% specificity. No statistical method was used to set the sample size in advance, and investigators knew the group allocation. Most expanded thyroid clonotypes (frequency above 0.001) were also detected in blood, suggesting blood repertoires may reflect thyroid immune responses. Ophthalmopathy was separated from stable hyperthyroidism by a 13 V-J signature model, with 85% to 90% sensitivity and roughly 81% specificity obtained in cross-validation and 80%/75% obtained in testing.

This clonotype was detected only a few times. The antigen this receptor binds is unknown. Base quality data are lacking; no much larger clone is found one base away. Ophthalmopathy patients had moderately to severely active disease, Clinical Activity Score of at least 3, NOSPECS grade of at least 4, and duration under 3 months. Patients with uncontrolled infections, other autoimmune diseases, pregnancy or lactation were excluded. Clinical symptoms, serum thyroxine and TRAb, thyroid ultrasound, and orbital computed tomography formed the basis for the diagnoses. PBMCs were isolated from 7.5 to 10 ml of fresh peripheral blood by Ficoll-Paque density gradient centrifugation. Total RNA was extracted using Trizol reagent, and RNA quality was assessed on an Agilent 2100 Bioanalyzer. The clonotype was recovered from a woman aged 25 to 39 with Graves' ophthalmopathy. Sequenced material: blood.

Here is the DNA: TGCGCCAGCAGCTTCTATCTCAGGGTCTCGCGGGGGGCCAACGTCCTGACTTTC. The resulting protein is CASSFYLRVSRGANVLTF. The chain is encoded by TRBV5-1 joined to TRBJ2-6, and possibly TRBD1, on 5 matching bases. From a lookup of the germline V gene, CDR1 and CDR2 are SGHRS and YFSETQ. There are 18 amino acids in the CDR3, from cysteine to phenylalanine inclusive. Only the CDR3 DNA stays, 54 bases, in frame from base 1. The junction carries 19 bases between V and J, which are trimmed by 2 bases and 4 bases respectively.